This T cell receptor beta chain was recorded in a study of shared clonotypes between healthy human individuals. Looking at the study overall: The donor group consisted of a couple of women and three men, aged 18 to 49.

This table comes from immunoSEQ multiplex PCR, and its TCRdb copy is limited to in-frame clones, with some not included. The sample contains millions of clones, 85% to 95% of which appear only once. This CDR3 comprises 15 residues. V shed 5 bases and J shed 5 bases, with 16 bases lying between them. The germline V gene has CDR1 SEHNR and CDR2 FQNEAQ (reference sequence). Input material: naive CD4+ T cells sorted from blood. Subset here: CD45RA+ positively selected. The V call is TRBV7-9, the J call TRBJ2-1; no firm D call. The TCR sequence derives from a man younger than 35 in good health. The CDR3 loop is CASSLGVSGHNEQFF. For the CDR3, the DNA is TGTGCCAGCAGCCTAGGTGTGTCGGGTCACAATGAGCAGTTCTTC.